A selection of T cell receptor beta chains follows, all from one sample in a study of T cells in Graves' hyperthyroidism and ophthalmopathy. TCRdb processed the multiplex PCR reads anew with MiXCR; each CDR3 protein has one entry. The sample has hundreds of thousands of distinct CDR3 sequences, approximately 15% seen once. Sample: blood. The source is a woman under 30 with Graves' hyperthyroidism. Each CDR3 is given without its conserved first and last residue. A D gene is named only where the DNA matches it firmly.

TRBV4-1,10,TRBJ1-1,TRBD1,ASSPGTDEAF
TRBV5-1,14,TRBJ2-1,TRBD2,ASSLVTSGSYNEQF
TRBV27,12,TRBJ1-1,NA,ASSFSWQGTEAF
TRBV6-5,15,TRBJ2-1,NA,ASSYSIAGPTYNEQF
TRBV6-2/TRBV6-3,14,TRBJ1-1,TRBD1,ASRIDRAVTDTEAF
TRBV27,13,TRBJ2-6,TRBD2,ASSNGGAGANVLT
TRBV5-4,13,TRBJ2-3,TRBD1,ASSSGQGFTDTQY
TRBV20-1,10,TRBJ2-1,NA,SGVYTYNEQF
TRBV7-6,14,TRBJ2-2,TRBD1,ASRTRAGGVPGELF
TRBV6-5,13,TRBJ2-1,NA,ASSYSRGASNEQF
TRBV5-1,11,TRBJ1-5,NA,ASRFDSNQPQH
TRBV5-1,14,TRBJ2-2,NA,ASSPRRGGGAGELF
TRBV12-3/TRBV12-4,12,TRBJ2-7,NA,ASSIGSPPYEQY
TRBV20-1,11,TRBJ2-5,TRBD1,SAPNRGMKTQY
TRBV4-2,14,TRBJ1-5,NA,ASSQAGGDGGQPQH
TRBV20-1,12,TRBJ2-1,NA,SARGDISYNEQF
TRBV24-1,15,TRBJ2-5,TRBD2,ATSGLAGKDNQETQY
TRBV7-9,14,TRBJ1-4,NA,ASSPQRGTANEKLF
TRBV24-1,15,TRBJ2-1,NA,ATSDLQGAHSYNEQF
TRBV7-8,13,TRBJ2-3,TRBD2,ASSLSGGPGNTQY
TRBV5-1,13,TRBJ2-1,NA,ASSLAADSYNEQF
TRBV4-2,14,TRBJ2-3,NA,ASSQVKGYRTDTQY
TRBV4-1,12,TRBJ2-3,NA,ASSLTPSRDTQY
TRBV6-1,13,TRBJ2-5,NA,ASSPFGESGETQY
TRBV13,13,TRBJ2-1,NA,ASSSQGLSYNEQF
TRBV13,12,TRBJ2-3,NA,ASSLALVPDTQY
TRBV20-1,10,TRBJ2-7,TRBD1,SARQGPYEQY
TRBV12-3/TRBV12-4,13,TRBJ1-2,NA,ASSLFGRPQNGYT
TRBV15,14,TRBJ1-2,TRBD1,ATSRGPDRGGYGYT